Listed below are T cell receptor beta chains from one sample, sequenced in a study of radiotherapy plus CTLA-4 blockade in lung cancer. Profiling relied on immunoSEQ multiplex PCR, and the TCRdb table lists in-frame clones only, not all of them. The top ten clones hold 6% to 7.5% of a sample with fewer than 65,000 clones, roughly four fifths of them seen once. The material was peripheral blood, obtained from a patient treated with radiotherapy plus ipilimumab. Receptor source: a human donor with non-small cell lung cancer whose response to radiotherapy plus ipilimumab could not be evaluated. CDR3s include the opening cysteine and the closing phenylalanine or tryptophan. The D gene is left open where the match is weak. Where a row states a size, it is once, few, many or the class of an expanded clone; other rows omit it.

V gene	D gene	clone size	J gene	CDR3 DNA	CDR3 protein
TRBV7-2	TRBD1	few	TRBJ2-7	TGTGCCAGCATCAAAGACAGGGCCTCAGGCGAGCAGTACTTC	CASIKDRASGEQYF
TRBV30	.	few	TRBJ1-2	TGTGCCTGGAGTGGGGGTGGAGGCTATGGCTACACCTTC	CAWSGGGGYGYTF
TRBV28	.	.	TRBJ2-5	TGTGCCAGCAGCCCAGGTGGGGGGTGGGAGACCCAGTACTTC	CASSPGGGWETQYF
TRBV27	TRBD2	.	TRBJ2-6	TGTGCCAGCAGCCCCCTTATAGCGGGGCATCCCTCTGGGGCCAACGTCCTGACTTTC	CASSPLIAGHPSGANVLTF
TRBV28	.	.	TRBJ1-5	TGTGCCAGCAACCCGCAGGGTGTGAGCAATCAGCCCCAGCATTTT	CASNPQGVSNQPQHF
TRBV5-1	.	once	TRBJ1-1	TGCGCCAGCAGCTCCCGGGGGGGTGGGATGTCCGCCACTGAAGCTTTCTTT	CASSSRGGGMSATEAFF
TRBV19	TRBD1	.	TRBJ1-2	TGTGCCAGTAGCTGGGACAGGGGGGGCTATGGCTACACCTTC	CASSWDRGGYGYTF
TRBV15	.	.	TRBJ1-1	TGTGCCACCAGCAGAGATCAGCTTGTAACACAGGGCACTGAAGCTTTCTTT	CATSRDQLVTQGTEAFF
TRBV7-9	.	.	TRBJ2-7	TGTGCCAGCAGCCTTTCCTACGAGCAGTACTTC	CASSLSYEQYF
TRBV20-1	TRBD1	.	TRBJ1-2	TGCAGTGCTAGAGCAAAGAAGGGGGCGGACTTC	CSARAKKGADF
TRBV6-4	.	.	TRBJ2-3	TGTGCCAGCAGTAAGGACAGATCTAGGGCAGATACGCAGTATTTT	CASSKDRSRADTQYF
TRBV7-2	TRBD2	.	TRBJ2-3	TGTGCCAGCAGCTTAGGCGCGCGGGGGGGCGAAGATACGCAGTATTTT	CASSLGARGGEDTQYF
TRBV5-1	TRBD2	.	TRBJ2-5	TGCGCCAGCAGCTTTGGGGCGGGAGTAGAGACCCAGTACTTC	CASSFGAGVETQYF
TRBV7-2	.	.	TRBJ1-1	TGTGCCAGCAGCTTAGTCTTAGCGGGGAGAACTGAAGCTTTCTTT	CASSLVLAGRTEAFF
TRBV18	TRBD2	medium-sized	TRBJ2-7	TGTGCCAGCTTAGAGGGAGGGAGCATGAACGAGCAGTACTTC	CASLEGGSMNEQYF
TRBV10-1	.	.	TRBJ2-7	TGCGCCAGCAGTGACGGGGGCGAGCAGTACTTC	CASSDGGEQYF
TRBV4-1	.	.	TRBJ1-1	TGCGCCAGCAGCTCCCCGACGGCGAGGACTGAAGCTTTCTTT	CASSSPTARTEAFF
TRBV18	.	.	TRBJ1-1	TGTGCCAGCTCACCACCAGGGGCCCGAATGAACACTGAAGCTTTCTTT	CASSPPGARMNTEAFF
TRBV27	TRBD2	.	TRBJ2-7	TGTGCCAGCAGTTTAGGACTAGCGGGAGTAGGTTACGAGCAGTACTTC	CASSLGLAGVGYEQYF
TRBV27	TRBD1	.	TRBJ2-7	TGTGCCAGCGGGGACAGAGGCTACGAGCAGTACTTC	CASGDRGYEQYF
TRBV28	TRBD1	.	TRBJ2-7	TGTGCCAGCAGCCAGGACAGGGGGCGGCACTACGAGCAGTACTTC	CASSQDRGRHYEQYF
TRBV19	.	.	TRBJ2-3	TGTGCCAGTAGTATTAGCGTTGCTAGCACAGATACGCAGTATTTT	CASSISVASTDTQYF
TRBV7-2	.	.	TRBJ1-5	TGTGCCAGCAGCTTAGCGGTTCGGGGGCCCCAGCATTTT	CASSLAVRGPQHF
TRBV4-3	.	.	TRBJ2-7	TGCGCCAGCAGCCAAATCCATGCTCTAGTCACGGGGGAGCAGTACTTC	CASSQIHALVTGEQYF
TRBV28	TRBD2	.	TRBJ2-7	TGTGCCAGCAGTTTAATGACTAGCGGGAGGGCCTCCGAGCAGTACTTC	CASSLMTSGRASEQYF
TRBV28	TRBD1	.	TRBJ1-5	TGTGCCAGCAGCAGACAGGGGTATCGCGATCAGCCCCAGCATTTT	CASSRQGYRDQPQHF
TRBV9	TRBD1	.	TRBJ2-5	TGTGCCAGCAGCCCCCCACAGGGGGCCCAAGAGACCCAGTACTTC	CASSPPQGAQETQYF
TRBV19	TRBD1	.	TRBJ1-5	TGTGCCAGTAGTAGGGGACAGGGAAGGGTTATCAATCAGCCCCAGCATTTT	CASSRGQGRVINQPQHF
TRBV7-9	.	once	TRBJ2-3	TGTGCCAGCAGCCCCGCGGTCGAGCCTAGCACAGATACGCAGTATTTT	CASSPAVEPSTDTQYF
TRBV7-2	TRBD1	few	TRBJ2-7	TGTGCCAGCACCCCCGGGGACAGGGGGTACGAGCAGTACTTC	CASTPGDRGYEQYF
TRBV5-1	TRBD1	.	TRBJ2-6	TGCGCCAGCAGCTTGGACCCGGACAGGGTACTGACTGGGGCCAACGTCCTGACTTTC	CASSLDPDRVLTGANVLTF
TRBV5-1	TRBD2	.	TRBJ2-3	TGCGCCAGCAACCGCGGGAGGGCTGAAGATACGCAGTATTTT	CASNRGRAEDTQYF
TRBV7-2	.	.	TRBJ1-1	TGTGCCAGCAGCTTAGTTGGGTCAGCGGCTGAAGCTTTCTTT	CASSLVGSAAEAFF
TRBV7-2	TRBD2	.	TRBJ2-3	TGTGCCAGCAGCCCCGGACTAGCGGGGGGGCGAGATACGCAGTATTTT	CASSPGLAGGRDTQYF
TRBV7-9	.	.	TRBJ1-2	TGTGCCAGCAGCACCCAGGGAATGGACTACACCTTC	CASSTQGMDYTF
TRBV6-5	.	.	TRBJ1-1	TGTGCCAGCAGTTACCGCCCGGGACAACTCAACACTGAAGCTTTCTTT	CASSYRPGQLNTEAFF
TRBV7-2	TRBD2	.	TRBJ2-7	TGTGCCAGCAGCTCTAGCGGGGGGACCTACGAGCAGTACTTC	CASSSSGGTYEQYF
TRBV4-1	.	once	TRBJ2-5	TGCGCCAGCAGCCAAGAGACGACTACCTCACACCAAGAGACCCAGTACTTC	CASSQETTTSHQETQYF
TRBV7-2	.	.	TRBJ2-7	TGTGCCAGCAGCTTAGCAGGTAGCACCTACGAGCAGTACTTC	CASSLAGSTYEQYF
TRBV2	.	.	TRBJ2-7	TGTGCAGGCACAGGCCCCCTGGACGAGCAGTACTTC	CAGTGPLDEQYF
TRBV7-8	.	.	TRBJ2-2	TGTGCCAGCAGCGCGATGGGCAGGGACACCGGGGAGCTGTTTTTT	CASSAMGRDTGELFF